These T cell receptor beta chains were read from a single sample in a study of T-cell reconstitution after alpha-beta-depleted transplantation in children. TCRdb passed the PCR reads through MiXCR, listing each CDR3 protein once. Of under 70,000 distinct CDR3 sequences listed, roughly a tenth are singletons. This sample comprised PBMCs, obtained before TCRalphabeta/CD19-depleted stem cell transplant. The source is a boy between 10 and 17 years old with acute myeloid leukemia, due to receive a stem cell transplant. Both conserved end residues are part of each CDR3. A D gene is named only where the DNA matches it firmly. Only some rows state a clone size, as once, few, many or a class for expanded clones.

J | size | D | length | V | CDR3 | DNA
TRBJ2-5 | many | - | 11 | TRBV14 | CASSHSETQYF | TGTGCCAGCAGCCATTCTGAGACCCAGTACTTC
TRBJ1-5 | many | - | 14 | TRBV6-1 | CASSPQAGNQPQHF | TGTGCCAGCAGCCCCCAGGCGGGCAATCAGCCCCAGCATTTT
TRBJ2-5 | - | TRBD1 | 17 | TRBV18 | CASSPLWTGHGAETQYF | TGTGCCAGCTCACCGCTATGGACAGGTCATGGGGCAGAGACCCAGTACTTC
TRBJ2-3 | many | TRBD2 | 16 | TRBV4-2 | CASSLSGGGSTDTQYF | TGTGCCAGCAGCCTTAGCGGGGGGGGGAGCACAGATACGCAGTATTTT
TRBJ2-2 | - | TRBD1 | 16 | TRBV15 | CATSRWDRGNTGELFF | TGTGCCACCAGCAGATGGGACAGGGGTAACACCGGGGAGCTGTTTTTT
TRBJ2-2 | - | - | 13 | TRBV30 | CAWSVQQAGELFF | TGTGCCTGGAGTGTACAGCAAGCCGGGGAGCTGTTTTTT
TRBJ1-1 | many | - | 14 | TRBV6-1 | CASGEAGVNTEAFF | TGTGCCAGCGGGGAGGCAGGGGTGAACACTGAAGCTTTCTTT
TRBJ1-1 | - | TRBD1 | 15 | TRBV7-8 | CASSTLDRVGTEAFF | TGTGCCAGCAGCACTCTGGACAGGGTTGGCACTGAAGCTTTCTTT
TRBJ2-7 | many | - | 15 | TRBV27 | CASSPFNRFSYEQYF | TGTGCCAGCAGTCCGTTTAACAGGTTCTCCTACGAGCAGTACTTC
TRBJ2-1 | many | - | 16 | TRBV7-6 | CASSLQEGALSYEQFF | TGTGCCAGCAGCTTGCAGGAGGGGGCGCTTAGCTATGAGCAGTTCTTC
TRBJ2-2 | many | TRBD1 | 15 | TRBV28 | CASSSGTGVTGELFF | TGTGCCAGCAGTTCCGGGACAGGGGTTACCGGGGAGCTGTTTTTT
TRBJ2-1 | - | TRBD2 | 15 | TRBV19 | CASSIRDYLNNEQFF | TGTGCCAGTAGTATCCGGGACTACCTAAACAATGAGCAGTTCTTC
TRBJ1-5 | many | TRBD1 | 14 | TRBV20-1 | CSASTGGSNQPQHF | TGCAGTGCCTCGACAGGGGGCAGCAATCAGCCCCAGCATTTT
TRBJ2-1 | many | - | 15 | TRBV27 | CASSLGIGSYNEQFF | TGTGCCAGCAGTTTAGGGATCGGATCCTACAATGAGCAGTTCTTC
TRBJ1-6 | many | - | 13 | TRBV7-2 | CASSLWVNSPLHF | TGTGCCAGCAGCTTATGGGTTAATTCACCCCTCCACTTT
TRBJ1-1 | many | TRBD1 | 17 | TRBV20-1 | CSARPRTGDALMTEAFF | TGCAGTGCTAGACCCCGGACAGGGGATGCTTTAATGACTGAAGCTTTCTTT
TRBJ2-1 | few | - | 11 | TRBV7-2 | CASSLGEAQFF | TGTGCCAGCAGCTTAGGGGAAGCGCAGTTCTTC
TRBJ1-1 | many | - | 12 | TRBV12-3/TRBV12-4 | CASSLENTEAFF | TGTGCCAGCAGCTTGGAAAACACTGAAGCTTTCTTT
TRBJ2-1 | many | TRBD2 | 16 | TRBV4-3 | CASSRNLAGGPNEQFF | TGCGCCAGCAGCCGAAATCTAGCGGGAGGGCCGAATGAGCAGTTCTTC
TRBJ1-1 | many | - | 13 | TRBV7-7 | CASSPGTNTEAFF | TGTGCTAGCAGCCCTGGGACGAACACTGAAGCTTTCTTT
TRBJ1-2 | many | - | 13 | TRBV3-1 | CASSQMAEYGYTF | TGTGCCAGCAGCCAGATGGCCGAATATGGCTACACCTTC
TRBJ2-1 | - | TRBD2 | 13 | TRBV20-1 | CSAQPGLAGTQFF | TGCAGTGCCCAACCGGGACTAGCGGGTACTCAGTTCTTC
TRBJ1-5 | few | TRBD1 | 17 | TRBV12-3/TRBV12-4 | CASSLGQGVWNNQPQHF | TGTGCCAGCAGTCTCGGACAGGGGGTATGGAACAATCAGCCCCAGCATTTT
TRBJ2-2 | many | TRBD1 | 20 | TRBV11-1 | CASSFFWTTGTTVKAGELFF | TGTGCCAGCAGCTTTTTCTGGACGACAGGGACGACGGTCAAGGCCGGGGAGCTGTTTTTT
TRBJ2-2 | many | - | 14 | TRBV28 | CASSFPGDTGELFF | TGTGCCAGCAGTTTCCCAGGGGACACCGGGGAGCTGTTTTTT
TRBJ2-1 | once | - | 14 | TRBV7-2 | CASSTSQEANEQFF | TGTGCCAGCAGCACTTCGCAGGAGGCGAATGAGCAGTTCTTC
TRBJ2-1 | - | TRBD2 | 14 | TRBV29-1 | CSVRAGGVQNEQFF | TGCAGCGTTCGAGCGGGAGGAGTTCAAAATGAGCAGTTCTTC
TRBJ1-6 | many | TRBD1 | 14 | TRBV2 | CASRDRGSYSPLHF | TGTGCCAGCAGGGACAGGGGCAGCTATTCACCCCTCCACTTT
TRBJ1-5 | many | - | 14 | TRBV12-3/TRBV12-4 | CASRSQAFYQPQHF | TGTGCCAGCAGGTCTCAGGCTTTCTATCAGCCCCAGCATTTT
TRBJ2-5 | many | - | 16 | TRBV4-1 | CASSQVGLAGYETQYF | TGCGCCAGCAGCCAAGTGGGGCTAGCTGGTTATGAGACCCAGTACTTC
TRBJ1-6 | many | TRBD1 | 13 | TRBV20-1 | CSASTGVDSPLHF | TGCAGTGCTAGTACAGGGGTTGATTCACCCCTCCACTTT
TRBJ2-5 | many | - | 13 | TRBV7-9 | CASSRDGRRTQYF | TGTGCCAGCAGCCGGGACGGAAGACGGACCCAGTACTTC
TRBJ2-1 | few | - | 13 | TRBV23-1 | CASSWEGRNEQFF | TGCGCCAGTTCGTGGGAAGGTCGCAATGAGCAGTTCTTC
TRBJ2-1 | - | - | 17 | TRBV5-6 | CASSLRFLVITYNEQFF | TGTGCCAGCAGCTTGCGGTTCCTAGTTATCACCTACAATGAGCAGTTCTTC
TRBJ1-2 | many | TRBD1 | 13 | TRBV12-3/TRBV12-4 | CASSHRQGSGYTF | TGTGCCAGCAGTCACAGACAGGGCTCTGGCTACACCTTC